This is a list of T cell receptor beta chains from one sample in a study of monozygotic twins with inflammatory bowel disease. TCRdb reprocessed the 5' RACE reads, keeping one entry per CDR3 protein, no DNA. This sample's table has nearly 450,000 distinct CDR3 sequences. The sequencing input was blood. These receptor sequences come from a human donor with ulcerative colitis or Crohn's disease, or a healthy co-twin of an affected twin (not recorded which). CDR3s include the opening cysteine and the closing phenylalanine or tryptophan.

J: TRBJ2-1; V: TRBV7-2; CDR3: CASSRGYSYNEQFF
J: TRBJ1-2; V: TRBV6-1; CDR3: CASNPGQTNYGYTF
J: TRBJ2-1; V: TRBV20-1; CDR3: CSATSGAQSYNEQFF
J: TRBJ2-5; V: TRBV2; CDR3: CASSERAVKRTQYF
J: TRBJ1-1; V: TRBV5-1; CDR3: CASSFGGLGTEAFF
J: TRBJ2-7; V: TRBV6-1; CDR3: CASSTQDRLYKQYF
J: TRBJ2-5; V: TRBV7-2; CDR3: CASSYQLAHQETQYF
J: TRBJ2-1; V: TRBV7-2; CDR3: CASSLGGGATNEQFF
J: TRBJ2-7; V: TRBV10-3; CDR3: CAISGGASYEQYF
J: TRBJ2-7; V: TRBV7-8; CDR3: CASSPHRISGAYEQYF
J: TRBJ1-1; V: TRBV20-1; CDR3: CSASLNTEAFF
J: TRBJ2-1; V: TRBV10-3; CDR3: CAISEYGQTVRTNEQFF
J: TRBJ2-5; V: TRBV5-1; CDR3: CASSPGTSGPSQETQYF
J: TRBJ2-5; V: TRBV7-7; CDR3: CASGPTQEAQYF
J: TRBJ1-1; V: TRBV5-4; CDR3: CASRYGKSGTLNTEAFF
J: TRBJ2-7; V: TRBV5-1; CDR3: CASSLDPRGTYEQYF
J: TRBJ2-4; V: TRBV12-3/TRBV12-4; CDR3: CASSLGAEGAHIQYF
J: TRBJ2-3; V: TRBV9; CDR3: CASSSRQGPSTDTQYF
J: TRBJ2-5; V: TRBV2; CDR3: CASSVQETQYF
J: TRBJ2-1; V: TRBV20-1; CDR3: CSARREYHNEQFF
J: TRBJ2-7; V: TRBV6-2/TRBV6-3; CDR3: CASSRGTSGGLVYEQYF
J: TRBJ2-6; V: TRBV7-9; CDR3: CASSLVGQSSGANVLTF
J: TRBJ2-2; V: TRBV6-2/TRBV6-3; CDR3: CASSLQGEHVGELFF
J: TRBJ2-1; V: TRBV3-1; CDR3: CASSRASGGAFNEQFF
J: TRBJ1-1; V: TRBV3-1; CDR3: CASSPMLDRATEAFF
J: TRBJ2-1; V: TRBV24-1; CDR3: CATSENTSPGSYNEQFF
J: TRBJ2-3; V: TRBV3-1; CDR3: CASSQILAASTDTQYF
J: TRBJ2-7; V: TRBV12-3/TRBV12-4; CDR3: CASSLSGAGYEQYF
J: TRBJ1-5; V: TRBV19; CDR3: CASSPLLGGGNQPQHF
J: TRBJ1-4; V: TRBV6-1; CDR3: CASSPPYGAGEKLFF